This TCR beta chain was observed in a study of T cells in Graves' hyperthyroidism and ophthalmopathy. Study-level findings and limits: The blood repertoire included most of the expanded thyroid clonotypes above 0.001. Ophthalmopathy stood apart from stable hyperthyroidism in a 13 V-J model.

Germline V CDR1 and CDR2: SGHDT, YYEEEE. Trimming removed 4 bases at V and 3 bases at J, with 9 bases between. This CDR3 region has 13 residues. For this clonotype: Its specificity is not known.

TCR beta CDR3 sequences were amplified from RNA transcripts. HTBI primers were the set used in a first-round RT-PCR of the TCR CDR3. Each CDR3 protein is one row after TCRdb ran MiXCR on the multiplex PCR reads. Found here are fewer than 800,000 distinct CDR3 sequences, 15% to 20% of them singletons; the top ten hold 8.4%. No ophthalmopathy progression within 18 months constituted stable Graves' hyperthyroidism. The V call is TRBV5-6, the J call TRBJ2-3; D not resolved. This clonotype originated in a man younger than 35 with Graves' hyperthyroidism. Input material: blood. CDR3: CASSQPQTDTQYF. In DNA form, the CDR3 reads TGTGCCAGCAGCCAGCCCCAGACAGATACGCAGTATTTT.